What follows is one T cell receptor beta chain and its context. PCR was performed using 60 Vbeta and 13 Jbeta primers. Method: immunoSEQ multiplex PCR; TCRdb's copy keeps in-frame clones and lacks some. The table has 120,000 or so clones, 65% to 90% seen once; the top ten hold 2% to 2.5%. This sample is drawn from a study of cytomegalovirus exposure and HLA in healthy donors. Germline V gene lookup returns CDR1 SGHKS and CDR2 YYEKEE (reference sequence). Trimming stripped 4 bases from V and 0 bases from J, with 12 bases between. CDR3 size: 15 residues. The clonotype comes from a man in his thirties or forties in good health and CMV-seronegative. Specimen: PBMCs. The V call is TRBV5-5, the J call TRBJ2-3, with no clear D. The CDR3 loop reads CASSPGRVSTDTQYF. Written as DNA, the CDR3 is TGTGCCAGCAGCCCGGGTCGGGTAAGCACAGATACGCAGTATTTT.